A selection of T cell receptor beta chains follows, all from one sample in a study of blood T cell repertoires in COVID-19. The data were produced by immunoSEQ multiplex PCR, yet TCRdb's version contains in-frame clones alone and is incomplete. The repertoire includes 150,000 to 200,000 clones, more than 70% of them detected once, and 18% sits in the top ten. The sample was peripheral blood. These receptors all stem from a person aged 70 to 85 with COVID-19, enrolled during active disease. Each CDR3 is given with its conserved first and last residue. Each record gives: J gene, V gene, CDR3 protein.

>TRBJ1-3|TRBV7-2
CASSWRRGPSGNTIYF
>TRBJ1-5|TRBV28
CASSPPPRGLGNQPQHF
>TRBJ2-1|TRBV14
CASSRTSGGVNEQFF
>TRBJ1-3|TRBV13
CASSLDAYSSGNTIYF
>TRBJ1-3|TRBV6-5
CASSGTFQRNTIYF
>TRBJ1-5|TRBV19
CASSGAGGAGSNQPQHF
>TRBJ2-2|TRBV9
CASSVVGGGATTGELFF
>TRBJ2-7|TRBV16
CASSQGEGKSRDEQYF
>TRBJ2-6|TRBV15
CATTGGTGPSGANVLTF
>TRBJ2-7|TRBV29-1
CSVRPTGVSSYEQYF
>TRBJ1-1|TRBV13
CASSLASRGLNTEAFF
>TRBJ1-2|TRBV7-2
CASSTIQGARGYTF
>TRBJ1-5|TRBV7-8
CASSLGTGDQPQHF
>TRBJ2-1|TRBV2
CASSYGTGANEQFF
>TRBJ2-3|TRBV3-1/TRBV3-2
CASSQGPLAVFTDTQYF
>TRBJ2-3|TRBV29-1
CSAFRTDTQYF
>TRBJ1-1|TRBV6-2/TRBV6-3
CASSTSGWEAFF
>TRBJ2-5|TRBV2
CASRKLAGVEETQYF
>TRBJ2-7|TRBV14
CASSPVGLSYEQYF
>TRBJ2-1|TRBV20-1
CSARPRDSQFF
>TRBJ2-7|TRBV12-5
CASGLRPASGRIFPPTYEQYF
>TRBJ1-2|TRBV4-2
CASSQDDMSYSYGYTF
>TRBJ1-3|TRBV10-3
CAISGETGVDSGNTIYF
>TRBJ2-7|TRBV5-1
CASRGGSYEQYF
>TRBJ2-5|TRBV28
CASSFRQFYQETQYF
>TRBJ1-6|TRBV30
CAWSPLGGSPLHF
>TRBJ2-3|TRBV5-1
CASSLPGGVTDTQYF
>TRBJ2-1|TRBV5-6
CASSSLQTPGHRPLQFF
>TRBJ2-3|TRBV20-1
CSASSDTDTQYF